This is a list of T cell receptor beta chains from one sample in a study of Ad26.COV2.S vaccination and SARS-CoV-2 variants. Using immunoSEQ multiplex PCR, the repertoire was profiled, and TCRdb retains in-frame clones only, with some absent. The repertoire holds 450,000 to 550,000 clones, roughly nine tenths seen once, with 2.5% in the top ten. The sample was peripheral blood, taken in a trial of Ad26.COV2.S vaccine versus placebo. The receptor source for this set is a person aged 18 to 59 who received the Ad26.COV2.S COVID-19 vaccine or a placebo. Each CDR3 is given with its conserved first and last residue. D genes are given only for firm matches. Only part of the rows carry a size: once, few, many, or a class if the clone is expanded.

DNA: TGCGCCAGCAGCTCACGGGGGCACACCGGGGAGCTGTTTTTT
CDR3: CASSSRGHTGELFF
size: -
V: TRBV5-1
J: TRBJ2-2
D: -

DNA: TGTGCCAGCAGCCACCGGAGGTGGAATAGCAATCAGCCCCAGCATTTT
CDR3: CASSHRRWNSNQPQHF
size: once
V: TRBV7-8
J: TRBJ1-5
D: -

DNA: TGTGCCATCAGTTCCCGGGACGGGAGAGCAGGGGATAGCAATCAGCCCCAGCATTTT
CDR3: CAISSRDGRAGDSNQPQHF
size: -
V: TRBV10-3
J: TRBJ1-5
D: -

DNA: TGTGCCAGCAGTGAATACAACGAGCAGTACTTC
CDR3: CASSEYNEQYF
size: -
V: TRBV2
J: TRBJ2-7
D: -

DNA: TGTGCCAGCAGCTTCGAGGTCAGGGGGTACGAGCAGTACTTC
CDR3: CASSFEVRGYEQYF
size: -
V: TRBV5-5
J: TRBJ2-7
D: TRBD1

DNA: TGTGCCAGCACCCCCGGCCAAAGGGGAAGCACTGAAGCTTTCTTT
CDR3: CASTPGQRGSTEAFF
size: -
V: TRBV6-6
J: TRBJ1-1
D: -

DNA: TGTGCTAGTGGTTTGACCCGGGACCCCACCGGGGAGCTGTTTTTT
CDR3: CASGLTRDPTGELFF
size: once
V: TRBV12-5
J: TRBJ2-2
D: -

DNA: TGTGCCAGCAGTCGCCGGGGACAGGGGCTGCGAGGGACCGGGGAGCTGTTTTTT
CDR3: CASSRRGQGLRGTGELFF
size: -
V: TRBV6-2/TRBV6-3
J: TRBJ2-2
D: TRBD1

DNA: TGCGCCAGCAGCTTGACAGGGGGTAGCTATGGCTACACCTTC
CDR3: CASSLTGGSYGYTF
size: few
V: TRBV5-1
J: TRBJ1-2
D: TRBD1

DNA: TGTGCCAGCAGCCCGGCTAGCGGGAGGGCAAGCACCGGGGAGCTGTTTTTT
CDR3: CASSPASGRASTGELFF
size: -
V: TRBV3-1/TRBV3-2
J: TRBJ2-2
D: TRBD2

DNA: TGTGCCAGCAGCTTGGCTAGTTTAGCGAACACCGGGGAGCTGTTTTTT
CDR3: CASSLASLANTGELFF
size: -
V: TRBV5-8
J: TRBJ2-2
D: -

DNA: TGCGCCAGCAGCTTTCTCCCAGGGGAATCGGGCTACACCTTC
CDR3: CASSFLPGESGYTF
size: -
V: TRBV5-1
J: TRBJ1-2
D: -

DNA: TGTGCCAGCAGTGAAGCGTTAGGGGCCGCCTACGAGCAGTACTTC
CDR3: CASSEALGAAYEQYF
size: -
V: TRBV6-1
J: TRBJ2-7
D: -

DNA: TGTGCCAGCAGCACTCGGGACGGTCTTGAAGCTTTCTTT
CDR3: CASSTRDGLEAFF
size: -
V: TRBV7-2
J: TRBJ1-1
D: -

DNA: TGTGCCAGCAGCTCCAGGGGGCCCGGCGATGGCTACACCTTC
CDR3: CASSSRGPGDGYTF
size: -
V: TRBV7-3
J: TRBJ1-2
D: TRBD1

DNA: TGTGCCAGCCGGGACAACGCCTTCACCGGGGAGCTGTTTTTT
CDR3: CASRDNAFTGELFF
size: once
V: TRBV19
J: TRBJ2-2
D: -

DNA: TGTGCCAGTAGTACCGGGCTCCGCGGGAGGTTGGATGAGCAGTTCTTC
CDR3: CASSTGLRGRLDEQFF
size: -
V: TRBV19
J: TRBJ2-1
D: TRBD2

DNA: TGCGCCAGCAGCTTAACAGTTAACTATGGCTACACCTTC
CDR3: CASSLTVNYGYTF
size: -
V: TRBV5-1
J: TRBJ1-2
D: -

DNA: TGTGCCAGCAGCAAAGCCCCAGGGTACCCCCCCCATGAGCAGTTCTTC
CDR3: CASSKAPGYPPHEQFF
size: -
V: TRBV21-1
J: TRBJ2-1
D: -

DNA: TGCGCCAGCAGCACTTCAGGCGGAAATACGCAGTATTTT
CDR3: CASSTSGGNTQYF
size: -
V: TRBV5-1
J: TRBJ2-3
D: -

DNA: TGCGCCAGCAGCTTCGAGACAGGTGTCCCCTATGGCTACACCTTC
CDR3: CASSFETGVPYGYTF
size: -
V: TRBV5-1
J: TRBJ1-2
D: -

DNA: TGTGCCACCTCGGACAACTCCTACTATGGCTACACCTTC
CDR3: CATSDNSYYGYTF
size: once
V: TRBV5-4
J: TRBJ1-2
D: -

DNA: TGTGCCAGCAGTCGACTCGGCACAGATACGCAGTATTTT
CDR3: CASSRLGTDTQYF
size: -
V: TRBV28
J: TRBJ2-3
D: -

DNA: TGTGCCAGCAGCCAGGTCGGGACCGAACCCCGGGGGGAGCAGTACTTC
CDR3: CASSQVGTEPRGEQYF
size: -
V: TRBV3-1/TRBV3-2
J: TRBJ2-7
D: -

DNA: TGTGCCAGCAGCAGGGAAAGCGGGGATGGCACAGATACGCAGTATTTT
CDR3: CASSRESGDGTDTQYF
size: -
V: TRBV7-3
J: TRBJ2-3
D: TRBD2

DNA: TGTGCCACCAGCAGAGATTCCCCGGGCCCACAGTATTTT
CDR3: CATSRDSPGPQYF
size: -
V: TRBV15
J: TRBJ2-3
D: -

DNA: TGTGCCAGCAGCTTAGAAGGGGCCGGGGGTCCCCAGCATTTT
CDR3: CASSLEGAGGPQHF
size: -
V: TRBV7-9
J: TRBJ1-5
D: -

DNA: TGTGCCAGCAGCGAGGGGGGGGCCACCTCCTACGAGCAGTACTTC
CDR3: CASSEGGATSYEQYF
size: -
V: TRBV9
J: TRBJ2-7
D: -

DNA: TGTGCCACCAGTGACTCCGCGGCAACTAGCGGGCATACAATGATGCAGTTCTTC
CDR3: CATSDSAATSGHTMMQFF
size: -
V: TRBV24-1
J: TRBJ2-1
D: TRBD2

DNA: TGTGCCAGCAGTGAAGCGAAGACCTACGCAGGGAACACTGAAGCTTTCTTT
CDR3: CASSEAKTYAGNTEAFF
size: -
V: TRBV6-1
J: TRBJ1-1
D: -

DNA: TGTGCCAGCTCACCGGACAGGGGAAGAACTAATGGCTACACCTTC
CDR3: CASSPDRGRTNGYTF
size: few
V: TRBV18
J: TRBJ1-2
D: TRBD1

DNA: TGTGCCAGCAGTTACCCGCGGGCAGGGGTAGGGAAGCCCCAGCATTTT
CDR3: CASSYPRAGVGKPQHF
size: -
V: TRBV6-2/TRBV6-3
J: TRBJ1-5
D: -

DNA: TGTGCCAGCAGCTTGGCCGACCCGACAGAGACCATTGGGGCCAACGTCCTGACTTTC
CDR3: CASSLADPTETIGANVLTF
size: once
V: TRBV5-4
J: TRBJ2-6
D: -

DNA: TGCGCCAGCAGCCAAGAAGGACGGGGAGATACGCAGTATTTT
CDR3: CASSQEGRGDTQYF
size: -
V: TRBV4-1
J: TRBJ2-3
D: -

DNA: TGTGCCAGCAGCGGATGGGACGCCCGATTGTACAATGAGCAGTTCTTC
CDR3: CASSGWDARLYNEQFF
size: once
V: TRBV7-9
J: TRBJ2-1
D: -

DNA: TGTGCCAGCAGCCTGCAGTCCTACGAGCAGTACTTC
CDR3: CASSLQSYEQYF
size: -
V: TRBV7-8
J: TRBJ2-7
D: -

DNA: TGCAGTGTTAATGCAGGAGAGACCCAGTACTTC
CDR3: CSVNAGETQYF
size: -
V: TRBV20-1
J: TRBJ2-5
D: -

DNA: TGCGCCAGCAGCTCTTCTCCAGGGACCGACCAGCCCCAGCATTTT
CDR3: CASSSSPGTDQPQHF
size: -
V: TRBV5-1
J: TRBJ1-5
D: -

DNA: TGTGCCAGCAGCTTGCTGGGACTAGACACAGATACGCAGTATTTT
CDR3: CASSLLGLDTDTQYF
size: -
V: TRBV5-4
J: TRBJ2-3
D: TRBD2

DNA: TGTGCCAGCAGCTCTATCCGGGACAGGGGCCGCTACACCTTC
CDR3: CASSSIRDRGRYTF
size: -
V: TRBV5-5
J: TRBJ1-2
D: TRBD1

DNA: TGTGCCAGCAGTTCCCGGAACGGGGAGCAGTTCTTC
CDR3: CASSSRNGEQFF
size: -
V: TRBV6-2/TRBV6-3
J: TRBJ2-1
D: -

DNA: TGTGCCAGCGAGGGACGTAGGTGGTTGTTTTTT
CDR3: CASEGRRWLFF
size: -
V: TRBV6-6
J: TRBJ2-2
D: -

DNA: TGTGCCAGCAGCGTACAGATGCAGGGGTCTGGAAACACCATATATTTT
CDR3: CASSVQMQGSGNTIYF
size: -
V: TRBV9
J: TRBJ1-3
D: -

DNA: TGTGCCAGCAGCTTAGAAGTTCAGGGTGAAACCTTC
CDR3: CASSLEVQGETF
size: -
V: TRBV7-9
J: TRBJ1-2
D: -

DNA: TGTGCCAGCAGCTCACAGGGGCGATCCACTGAAGCTTTCTTT
CDR3: CASSSQGRSTEAFF
size: once
V: TRBV7-2
J: TRBJ1-1
D: TRBD1

DNA: TGCGCCAGCAGAGTTACCGGACAGGAAGAGACCCAGTACTTC
CDR3: CASRVTGQEETQYF
size: once
V: TRBV5-1
J: TRBJ2-5
D: TRBD1

DNA: TGTGCCAGCTCACCCAACAGGGGGATCGGGGAGCTGTTTTTT
CDR3: CASSPNRGIGELFF
size: -
V: TRBV18
J: TRBJ2-2
D: TRBD1

DNA: TGTGCCAGCAGCCGACTAGCGGGGGATCGTCAGTACTTC
CDR3: CASSRLAGDRQYF
size: -
V: TRBV3-1/TRBV3-2
J: TRBJ2-4
D: TRBD2

DNA: TGTGCCAGCAGCCTAGAGGGCTTTTCGAATGGCTACACCTTC
CDR3: CASSLEGFSNGYTF
size: -
V: TRBV7-9
J: TRBJ1-2
D: -

DNA: TGCGCCAGCTTGAGCAGGCGCCAGGACGGAAGCACTGAAGCTTTCTTT
CDR3: CASLSRRQDGSTEAFF
size: -
V: TRBV4-3
J: TRBJ1-1
D: -

DNA: TGCGCCAGCCGGACTTCAGGGGGAAGCTACGAGCAGTACTTC
CDR3: CASRTSGGSYEQYF
size: -
V: TRBV5-1
J: TRBJ2-7
D: TRBD1

DNA: TGTGCCAGCAGTTTTAATTGGGTGGGCTACACCTTC
CDR3: CASSFNWVGYTF
size: -
V: TRBV28
J: TRBJ1-2
D: -

DNA: TGCGCCAGCAGCGGGGAGGTTGAGCAGTTCTTC
CDR3: CASSGEVEQFF
size: -
V: TRBV5-1
J: TRBJ2-1
D: -

DNA: TGTGCCAGCTCCAGACAGGGAACCACCTACGAGCAGTACTTC
CDR3: CASSRQGTTYEQYF
size: -
V: TRBV18
J: TRBJ2-7
D: TRBD1

DNA: TGTGCCAGCAGCTTCGTTAGCGGGGCAACCACAGATACGCAGTATTTT
CDR3: CASSFVSGATTDTQYF
size: -
V: TRBV11-2
J: TRBJ2-3
D: TRBD2

DNA: TGTGCCAGCTCACAGGTTTTGGGAGAAGGAAATCAGCCCCAGCATTTT
CDR3: CASSQVLGEGNQPQHF
size: -
V: TRBV18
J: TRBJ1-5
D: -

DNA: TGTGCCAGCAGCTCCCTCCGGGCCCCCTACGAGCAGTACTTC
CDR3: CASSSLRAPYEQYF
size: -
V: TRBV7-2
J: TRBJ2-7
D: -

DNA: TGTGCCAGCAGCATCGACAGGCCCTATGGCTACACCTTC
CDR3: CASSIDRPYGYTF
size: -
V: TRBV7-2
J: TRBJ1-2
D: -

DNA: TGCGCCAGCAGCGCGGACAGGAATACAGATACGCAGTATTTT
CDR3: CASSADRNTDTQYF
size: once
V: TRBV5-1
J: TRBJ2-3
D: TRBD1

DNA: TGCGCCAGCAGCTTGTCAGTCTACAATGAGCAGTTCTTC
CDR3: CASSLSVYNEQFF
size: -
V: TRBV5-1
J: TRBJ2-1
D: -